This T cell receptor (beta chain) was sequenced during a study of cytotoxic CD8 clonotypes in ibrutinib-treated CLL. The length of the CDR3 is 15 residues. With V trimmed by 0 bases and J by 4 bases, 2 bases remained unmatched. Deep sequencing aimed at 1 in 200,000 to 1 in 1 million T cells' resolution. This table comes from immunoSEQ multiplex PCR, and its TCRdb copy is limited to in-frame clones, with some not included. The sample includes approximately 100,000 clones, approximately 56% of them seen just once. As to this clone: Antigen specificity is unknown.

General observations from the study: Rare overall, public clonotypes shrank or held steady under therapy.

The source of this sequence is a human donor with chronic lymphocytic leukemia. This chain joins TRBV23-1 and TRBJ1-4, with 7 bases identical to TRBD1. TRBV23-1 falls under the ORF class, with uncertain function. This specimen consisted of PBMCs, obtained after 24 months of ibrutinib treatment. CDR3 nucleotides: TGCGCCAGCAGTCAATCACAGGGGAGTAATGAAAAACTGTTTTTT. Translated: CASSQSQGSNEKLFF.